Listed below are T cell receptor beta chains from one sample, sequenced in a study of T-cell memory formation after mild COVID-19. Via MiXCR, TCRdb re-called the 5' RACE reads, giving one row per CDR3 protein. The table lists 500,000 to 550,000 distinct CDR3 sequences, roughly 20% of them singletons, with 9.5% to 15% in the top ten. Sequencing input: PBMCs or a T cell subset sorted from them (not recorded which). The source of these receptors is an adult woman who had mild COVID-19 (a few samples of this study predate the infection). Cell type and time point are not known. Both conserved end residues are part of each CDR3. D genes are given only for firm matches. A clone size is listed for some rows: how often the clone was seen (once, few, many), or a class if it is expanded.

J gene | V gene | clone size | D gene | CDR3 protein | CDR3 DNA
TRBJ1-6 | TRBV5-1 | NA | TRBD1 | CASSFRDRRNSPLHF | TGCGCCAGCAGCTTCCGGGACAGGAGAAATTCACCCCTCCACTTT
TRBJ2-7 | TRBV6-5 | NA | NA | CASSYSPGSSYEQYF | TGTGCCAGCAGTTACTCGCCGGGAAGCTCCTACGAGCAGTACTTC
TRBJ1-5 | TRBV7-8 | NA | NA | CASTRSSWGGNQPQHF | TGTGCCAGCACCCGATCGTCGTGGGGGGGCAATCAGCCCCAGCATTTT
TRBJ1-2 | TRBV7-9 | few | TRBD1 | CASSLTGTDYGYTF | TGTGCCAGCAGCTTAACCGGGACAGACTATGGCTACACCTTC
TRBJ2-2 | TRBV6-1 | NA | NA | CASGPRQHSNTGELFF | TGTGCCAGCGGGCCGAGACAGCACTCGAACACCGGGGAGCTGTTTTTT
TRBJ2-1 | TRBV7-9 | NA | TRBD2 | CATTFSRLAFDEQFF | TGTGCCACCACATTTTCCAGACTAGCTTTCGATGAGCAGTTCTTC
TRBJ2-6 | TRBV7-8 | few | TRBD1 | CASSPDRESTWGANVLTF | TGTGCCAGCAGCCCCGACAGGGAGTCAACGTGGGGGGCCAACGTCCTGACTTTC
TRBJ1-1 | TRBV25-1 | NA | TRBD1 | CASRETGWSTEAFF | TGTGCCAGCAGAGAGACAGGGTGGAGCACTGAAGCTTTCTTT
TRBJ2-7 | TRBV3-1 | many | TRBD1 | CASSRPGQGVYEQYF | TGTGCCAGCAGCCGGCCGGGACAGGGTGTCTACGAGCAGTACTTC
TRBJ1-1 | TRBV24-1 | NA | NA | CATSDGSLGTEAFF | TGTGCCACCAGTGATGGTAGTTTGGGCACTGAAGCTTTCTTT
TRBJ2-1 | TRBV4-3 | NA | TRBD2 | CASSRTSGRGNEQFF | TGCGCCAGCAGCCGGACTAGCGGGAGGGGCAATGAGCAGTTCTTC
TRBJ2-5 | TRBV7-9 | NA | TRBD2 | CASSRRGGRLETQYF | TGTGCCAGCAGTAGGCGGGGGGGCCGGCTGGAGACCCAGTACTTC
TRBJ1-4 | TRBV18 | few | NA | CASSPRRTDRNEKLFF | TGTGCCAGCTCACCACGGCGGACAGATCGTAATGAAAAACTGTTTTTT
TRBJ2-3 | TRBV5-1 | NA | TRBD1 | CASSGTAYREDTQYF | TGCGCCAGCTCGGGGACAGCCTACCGAGAAGATACGCAGTATTTT
TRBJ2-5 | TRBV5-1 | few | TRBD1 | CASRTGTGQETQYF | TGCGCCAGCCGAACCGGGACAGGGCAAGAGACCCAGTACTTC
TRBJ1-5 | TRBV5-1 | NA | NA | CASSLGTAKQPQHF | TGCGCCAGCAGCTTGGGGACAGCAAAACAGCCCCAGCATTTT
TRBJ2-4 | TRBV30 | few | TRBD2 | CAWSVPGAGEKNIQYF | TGTGCCTGGAGTGTACCGGGAGCGGGGGAGAAAAACATTCAGTACTTC
TRBJ1-6 | TRBV19 | NA | NA | CASSYAASYNSPLHF | TGTGCCAGTAGCTACGCTGCCTCCTATAATTCACCCCTCCACTTT
TRBJ2-1 | TRBV7-9 | few | NA | CASSFSSSYNEQFF | TGTGCCAGCAGCTTCTCTTCCTCCTACAATGAGCAGTTCTTC
TRBJ2-7 | TRBV29-1 | NA | TRBD2 | CSVELTSGSYEQYF | TGCAGCGTTGAACTGACTAGCGGGAGTTACGAGCAGTACTTC
TRBJ1-2 | TRBV6-5 | few | TRBD1 | CASSYWTGMGYTF | TGTGCCAGCAGTTACTGGACAGGGATGGGCTACACCTTC
TRBJ2-1 | TRBV18 | NA | TRBD2 | CASEAGGLYNEQFF | TGTGCCAGTGAAGCGGGAGGATTATACAATGAGCAGTTCTTC
TRBJ2-1 | TRBV12-3/TRBV12-4 | NA | TRBD1 | CASTTLDRGYYNEQFF | TGTGCCAGCACCACCTTGGACAGGGGATACTACAATGAGCAGTTCTTC
TRBJ1-2 | TRBV5-6 | few | NA | CASSLAIRVGNYGYTF | TGTGCCAGCAGCTTGGCCATCAGGGTAGGGAACTATGGCTACACCTTC
TRBJ2-5 | TRBV11-2 | NA | NA | CASSFSIETQYF | TGTGCCAGCAGCTTCAGCATAGAGACCCAGTACTTC